The clone carrying this T cell receptor (beta chain) was recorded at least ten times. The time point denotes: patch test 2, 6 weeks after DPC sensitization. This sample's treatment: therapeutic diphenylcyclopropenone sensitization with weekly scalp DPC. Donors were 18 to 70-year-old alopecia patients suitable for DPC. CDR3 size: 15 residues. The germline V gene has CDR1 MNHEY and CDR2 SVGAGI. Deletions cut 4 bases from V and 0 bases from J, with 10 bases between. Each cDNA molecule in the library carried unique molecular identifiers. MiXCR was run by TCRdb on the RACE reads, yielding one entry per CDR3 protein. The profile shows roughly 84,000 distinct CDR3 sequences, 10% of them singletons. This specimen comes from a study of human T cells and chemical hapten exposure. About the study: Sensitization involved placing 2% DPC onto a 2 cm by 2 cm region of upper inner arm skin. Alopecia areata, totalis or universalis affected patients who were mostly female.

V and J are TRBV6-5 and TRBJ1-5; D not resolved. The receptor was isolated from a woman aged 45-60 years with alopecia areata. Some clones in this sample may be carry-over from other donors' samples. The sample consisted of whole blood, taken in connection with sensitization to the hapten diphenylcyclopropenone (DPC). CDR3: CASSSSGVSNQPQHF. Written as DNA, the CDR3 is TGTGCCAGCAGTTCCTCAGGAGTTAGCAATCAGCCCCAGCATTTT.